These 22 T cell receptor beta chains came from one sample sequenced in a study of T cells after somatic rescue of genetic block. Libraries were prepared by immunoSEQ multiplex PCR; TCRdb keeps only in-frame clonotypes and omits some of them. Among some 14,000 clones listed, just over 70% were seen once. Sequences were obtained from peripheral blood mononuclear cells (PBMCs). These receptor sequences come from a man in his late teens or twenties.

The CDR3 DNA reads as TGTGCCAGCAGTTACTCCGAGAGCAGGAGGAACACCATATATTTT. Its protein is CASSYSESRRNTIYF. The chain carries TRBV6-5 and TRBJ1-3; D gene unclear. V shed 0 bases and J shed 7 bases, with 13 bases lying between them. This CDR3 spans 15 amino acids. CDR1 is MNHEY, CDR2 SVGAGI, per germline.

The CDR3 is CASSFWRMNTEAFF. In DNA form, the CDR3 reads TGTGCCAGCAGTTTCTGGCGGATGAACACTGAAGCTTTCTTT. V and J are TRBV28 and TRBJ1-1, with D hard to call. Germline V gene lookup returns CDR1 MDHEN and CDR2 SYDVKM. V lost 3 bases, J lost 0 bases, and 8 bases lay in between. This CDR3 spans 14 amino acids.

In its sample, this clone was seen a few times. J is TRBJ1-3 and V is TRBV14; 8 nucleotides align to TRBD1. Per the germline V gene, CDR1 is SGHDN and CDR2 is FVKESK. CDR3 length: 15 residues. Trimming removed 5 bases from V and 2 bases from J; junction bases left unmatched: 5. In DNA, the CDR3 is TGTGCCAGCAGCGACAGGGGTTTTGCTGGAAACACCATATATTTT. This gives the protein CASSDRGFAGNTIYF.

This chain uses TRBV19 with TRBJ1-5, with 8 bases aligning to TRBD1. Unmatched junction bases numbered 8, after V lost 6 bases and J lost 10 bases. The CDR3 consists of 13 residues. The germline gives CDR1 LNHDA, CDR2 SQIVND (reference sequence). CDR3 region: CASRTDRGTPQHF. In DNA, the CDR3 is TGTGCCAGTAGGACCGACAGGGGAACCCCCCAGCATTTT.

This chain joins TRBV19 and TRBJ2-5, with no clear D. Trimming cost V 11 bases and J 5 bases, with 9 bases left between them. Per the germline V gene, CDR1 is LNHDA and CDR2 is SQIVND (reference sequence). The length of the CDR3 is 10 residues. Written as DNA, the CDR3 is TGTGCCTCAGGTCCGGAGACCCAGTACTTC. Translating gives CASGPETQYF.

DNA for the CDR3: TGTGCCAGCAGTGACTGGGAGACCCAGTACTTC. This encodes CASSDWETQYF. The chain combines TRBV6-1 with TRBJ2-5, with D unclear. CDR1 is MNHNS, CDR2 SASEGT, per germline. With 3 bases removed from V and 5 bases from J, the gap between germline ends came to 4 bases. The CDR3 contains 11 residues.

This chain links TRBV27 with TRBJ1-2; 12 bases are a match to TRBD1. V lost 0 bases, J lost 9 bases, and 5 bases stayed unmatched. The V gene's germline CDR1 is MNHEY and CDR2 SMNVEV (reference sequence). The CDR3 has 15 residues. CDR3 bases: TGTGCCAGCAGTTTATCGGGGACAGGGGGCATAAGCTACACCTTC. This encodes CASSLSGTGGISYTF.

In this sample, this clone turned up once. The chain employs TRBV30 and TRBJ1-2; D unclear. Trimming cost V 1 base and J 5 bases, with 8 bases left between them. The CDR3 length is 12 residues. In germline, CDR1 is GTSNPN, CDR2 SVGIG (reference sequence). CDR3 nucleotides: TGTGCCTGGAGTGAAAGGCGATATGGCTACACCTTC. This sequence encodes CAWSERRYGYTF. Drawing the rest from reference TRBV30 and TRBJ1-2, the complete variable domain is SQTIHQWPATLVQPVGSPLSLECTVEGTSNPNLYWYRQAAGRGLQLLFYSVGIGQISSEVPQNLSASRPQDRQFILSSKKLLLSDSGFYLCAWSERRYGYTFGSGTRLTVV.

The chain joins TRBV5-1 to TRBJ2-3; the D gene could be TRBD1 or TRBD2 (5 bases each). CDR3 size: 16 residues. In germline, CDR1 is SGHRS, CDR2 YFSETQ. V was shortened by 7 bases and J by 5 bases, with 23 bases between the two germline ends. In DNA form, the CDR3 reads TGCGCCAGCGTCCGGGACCCCCTTTCTGGCGGAGATACGCAGTATTTT. Residues: CASVRDPLSGGDTQYF.

A single count supports this clone. The J gene is TRBJ1-2, the V gene TRBV6-5; perhaps TRBD1 as D (6 bases). The V end was cut by 4 bases, the J end by 6 bases, with 18 bases between. Germline V CDR1 and CDR2: MNHEY, SVGAGI. CDR3 length: 15 residues. The CDR3 sequence: CASSFLQGWRHGYTF. The CDR3 region has the DNA TGTGCCAGCAGTTTCTTACAGGGCTGGCGGCATGGCTACACCTTC.

V is TRBV4-2 and J is TRBJ2-3; D gene unclear. Per germline, CDR1 LGHNA and CDR2 YNFKEQ. CDR3 size: 11 residues. With 2 bases removed from V and 9 bases from J, the gap between germline ends came to 6 bases. Here the CDR3 DNA reads TGTGCCAGCAGCCAAACCGGGACGCAGTATTTT. Protein product: CASSQTGTQYF.

V and J are TRBV6-5 and TRBJ2-7, with D perhaps TRBD1 (6 bases). The CDR3 is 13 residues long. The V and J ends lost 6 bases and 1 base respectively, with 10 bases between them. CDR1 and CDR2 (germline): MNHEY, SVGAGI. The CDR3 protein is CASRRTASYEQYF. The CDR3 DNA sequence: TGTGCCAGCAGGCGGACAGCTTCCTACGAGCAGTACTTC.

This chain links TRBV18 with TRBJ1-5; D is unclear. Germline V CDR1 and CDR2: KGHSH, LQKENI. V was clipped by 3 bases and J by 3 bases, with 3 bases between them. The CDR3 is 12 amino acids. The DNA for the CDR3 is TGTGCCAGCTCACCTACCAATCAGCCCCAGCATTTT. Its protein product is CASSPTNQPQHF.

This clone was seen only a few times. The V gene is TRBV9, the J gene TRBJ1-5; possible D gene TRBD1, 6 bases. CDR1 is SGDLS and CDR2 is YYNGEE in the germline V gene. The CDR3 is 14 amino acids. The V end was cut by 4 bases, the J end by 3 bases, with 11 bases between. The CDR3 reads CASSPGHFNQPQHF. The DNA of the CDR3 is TGTGCCAGCAGCCCGGGACACTTCAATCAGCCCCAGCATTTT.

The chain combines TRBV7-3 with TRBJ2-1; 9 positions match TRBD1. The CDR3 contains 15 residues. V trimming: 5 bases; J trimming: 5 bases; junction bases outside the gene matches: 7. Per germline, CDR1 SGHTA and CDR2 FQGTGA. The CDR3 nucleotides read TGTGCCAGCAGCAAACAGGGGGCTGGAGACAATGAGCAGTTCTTC. This gives the protein CASSKQGAGDNEQFF. Complete variable domain (other parts from reference TRBV7-3 and TRBJ2-1): GAGVSQTPSNKVTEKGKYVELRCDPISGHTALYWYRQSLGQGPEFLIYFQGTGAADDSGLPNDRFFAVRPEGSVSTLKIQRTERGDSAVYLCASSKQGAGDNEQFFGPGTRLTVL.

This clone was picked up a small number of times. The V call is TRBV5-1, the J call TRBJ2-2, with 7 positions matching TRBD1. Germline assignment: CDR1 SGHRS and CDR2 YFSETQ. Trimming took 1 base from V and 6 from J; bases not matched to a gene: 3. The CDR3 totals 14 residues. The CDR3 nucleotides read TGCGCCAGCAGCTTGAAAACAGGGGCCGGGGAGCTGTTTTTT. It yields the protein CASSLKTGAGELFF.

This clone appeared a single time. This chain links TRBV15 with TRBJ2-1, with 8 bases matching TRBD2. Trimming took 3 bases from V and 6 from J; bases not matched to a gene: 16. Germline V gene data show CDR1 as LNHNV and CDR2 as YYDKDF (reference sequence). This CDR3 is 18 amino acids long. This CDR3 reads CATSRTIHAGRGVNEQFF. CDR3 DNA sequence: TGTGCCACCAGCAGGACCATACACGCAGGGCGGGGGGTCAATGAGCAGTTCTTC.

This clone has a single count. This rearrangement joins TRBV7-9 to TRBJ2-5, with 12 bases matching TRBD1. Germline-derived CDR1 and CDR2 are SEHNR and FQNEAQ (reference sequence). This CDR3 region has 19 residues. Unmatched junction bases numbered 14, after V lost 2 bases and J lost 4 bases. The CDR3 spells CASSLKGPRDRGRGETQYF. The CDR3 region has the DNA TGTGCCAGCAGCTTAAAAGGCCCTAGGGACAGGGGGCGGGGAGAGACCCAGTACTTC.

This clone rates as medium-sized. The chain joins TRBV10-3 to TRBJ2-7; D is perhaps TRBD2 (6 bases). Per germline, CDR1 ENHRY and CDR2 SYGVKD. The length of the CDR3 is 19 residues. The ends were cut back, 0 bases at V and 4 bases at J, with 25 bases in the middle. The CDR3 loop reads CAISESEAGPYPDLYEQYF. CDR3 coding DNA: TGTGCCATCAGTGAGTCCGAAGCGGGTCCTTACCCCGATTTGTACGAGCAGTACTTC.

The chain combines TRBV28 with TRBJ2-3; a weak D match, TRBD1 (5 bases). V was shortened by 2 bases and J by 7 bases, with 13 bases between the two germline ends. This CDR3 spans 14 amino acids. Germline-derived CDR1 and CDR2 are MDHEN and SYDVKM. The CDR3: CASSLHRIMYTQYF. DNA of the CDR3: TGTGCCAGCAGTTTACACAGGATCATGTATACGCAGTATTTT. The full variable domain, rest sourced from reference TRBV28 and TRBJ2-3, is DVKVTQSSRYLVKRTGEKVFLECVQDMDHENMFWYRQDPGLGLRLIYFSYDVKMKEKGDIPEGYSVSREKKERFSLILESASTNQTSMYLCASSLHRIMYTQYFGPGTRLTVL.

This clone was recorded only once. The chain combines TRBV19 with TRBJ1-2; D not certain. Germline CDR1 reads LNHDA; CDR2 reads SQIVND (reference sequence). The V gene lost 4 bases and the J gene lost 2 bases, with 8 bases spanning the gap. The CDR3 has 13 residues. CDR3 in amino acids: CASSRTTNYGYTF. The DNA for the CDR3 is TGTGCCAGTAGTAGAACTACCAACTATGGCTACACCTTC.

V gene TRBV25-1 combines with J gene TRBJ1-4; D gene unclear. The CDR3 spans 15 residues. Trimming shortened V by 3 bases and J by 4 bases, and 12 bases separated the two germline ends. Germline lookup yields CDR1 MGHDK and CDR2 SYGVNS. CDR3 sequence reads: CASSDYHALNEKLFF. The CDR3 bases are TGTGCCAGCAGTGACTATCACGCCCTTAATGAAAAACTGTTTTTT.